These T cell receptor beta chains were read from a single sample in a study of blood T cell repertoires in COVID-19. Measured with immunoSEQ multiplex PCR; TCRdb has only the in-frame clones, and not every one. The sample lists 130,000 or so clones, 85% to 90% occurring once. Specimen: peripheral blood. All receptors derive from a man aged 70 or older with active COVID-19. The CDR3 runs from the conserved cysteine through the conserved F or W. The D gene is left open where the match is weak. Clone sizes are given selectively: once, few, many, or a class where the clone is expanded.

J gene,D gene,V gene,clone size,CDR3 DNA,CDR3 protein
TRBJ1-1,TRBD1,TRBV27,NA,TGTGCCAGCAGTTTTGGGCGACAGGGGCCTGAAGCTTTCTTT,CASSFGRQGPEAFF
TRBJ2-3,TRBD2,TRBV24-1,NA,TGTGCCACCAGTGACCTCGCTAGCGGGAGGGAACGCACAGATACGCAGTATTTT,CATSDLASGRERTDTQYF
TRBJ2-7,TRBD2,TRBV14,once,TGTGCCAGCAGCCAAGATGGCCTAGCGGGAGCGGGGGAGCAGTACTTC,CASSQDGLAGAGEQYF
TRBJ2-7,NA,TRBV19,NA,TGTGCCAGTAGTATTTATCCAGGGGTAGGCTACGAGCAGTACTTC,CASSIYPGVGYEQYF
TRBJ1-2,NA,TRBV9,NA,TGTGCCAGCAGCTCTAGGGGGAGCGGCTACACCTTC,CASSSRGSGYTF
TRBJ2-2,TRBD2,TRBV9,NA,TGTGCCAGCAGCGCAAGCGGGATGGCCTTCGGGGAGCTGTTTTTT,CASSASGMAFGELFF
TRBJ2-2,NA,TRBV5-6,NA,TGTGCCAGCAGCTTGGGACAGAGTAACACCGGGGAGCTGTTTTTT,CASSLGQSNTGELFF
TRBJ1-2,NA,TRBV5-6,NA,TGTGCCAGCAGCCCCCAGGACAATAACTATGGCTACACCTTC,CASSPQDNNYGYTF
TRBJ2-5,NA,TRBV7-2,NA,TGTGCCAGCAGCTTAAATCTGTTACAAGAGACCCAGTACTTC,CASSLNLLQETQYF
TRBJ2-5,TRBD2,TRBV20-1,NA,TGCAGTGCTAGTCGGGTAGCGGGAATAGAGACCCAGTACTTC,CSASRVAGIETQYF
TRBJ1-5,TRBD1,TRBV19,NA,TGTGCCAGTAGTATGGGACAGGAGAATCAGCCCCAGCATTTT,CASSMGQENQPQHF
TRBJ2-1,TRBD2,TRBV5-4,NA,TGTGCCAGCAGCGTCGGGACTACCCTTAACCGCTACAATGAGCAGTTCTTC,CASSVGTTLNRYNEQFF
TRBJ2-7,NA,TRBV7-6,NA,TGTGCCAGCAGCCGAGGGGAGGACGGGATCTACGAGCAGTACTTC,CASSRGEDGIYEQYF
TRBJ2-1,TRBD1,TRBV5-1,once,TGCGCCAGCAGCGCAGGACAGGGGGCGGTCGATGAGCAGTTCTTC,CASSAGQGAVDEQFF
TRBJ2-7,TRBD2,TRBV28,NA,TGTGCCAGCAGTACCTCCTCTTTCGGGGGGGCCCTCTCCTACGAGCAGTACTTC,CASSTSSFGGALSYEQYF
TRBJ1-3,TRBD1,TRBV25-1,NA,TGTGCCAGCAGTGAATTAGGGACAGGGGGCTCTGGAAACACCATATATTTT,CASSELGTGGSGNTIYF
TRBJ2-3,TRBD1,TRBV5-1,NA,TGCGCCAGCTACACCGGGACAGGGAGGACAGATACGCAGTATTTT,CASYTGTGRTDTQYF
TRBJ1-1,TRBD1,TRBV20-1,once,TGCAGTTCAGGCCGACAGGGGCAAGCTTTCTTT,CSSGRQGQAFF
TRBJ2-2,TRBD2,TRBV12-3/TRBV12-4,NA,TGTGCCAGCAGGCGGGGGGTCACCGGGGAGCTGTTTTTT,CASRRGVTGELFF
TRBJ1-1,NA,TRBV9,once,TGTGCCAGCAGCGGGTGGGACACGCAAGCTTTCTTT,CASSGWDTQAFF
TRBJ1-2,NA,TRBV28,NA,TGTGCCAGCAGTCATTGGACAGACGCGGGCCGCGGCTACACCTTC,CASSHWTDAGRGYTF
TRBJ1-2,NA,TRBV6-2/TRBV6-3,NA,TGTGCCAGCAGTTACGGTGCCGCGAAAATCTATGGCTACACCTTC,CASSYGAAKIYGYTF
TRBJ1-5,NA,TRBV2,NA,TGTGCCAGCAGGGGTTCGGGACAGCCCCAGCATTTT,CASRGSGQPQHF
TRBJ2-7,NA,TRBV5-1,NA,TGCGCCAGCAGCCGTGTCCCCTCCTACGAGCAGTACTTC,CASSRVPSYEQYF
TRBJ2-3,TRBD2,TRBV7-2,once,TGTGCCAGCAGCCTTACCTTGACTAGCGGGCAGGATACGCAGTATTTT,CASSLTLTSGQDTQYF
TRBJ2-7,NA,TRBV6-5,NA,TGTGCCAGCAGGTCAAGTCAGGGATTCCCGGACGAGCAGTACTTC,CASRSSQGFPDEQYF
TRBJ1-1,TRBD1,TRBV18,NA,TGTGCCAGCTCACCCCAGGGGGTTCACACTGAAGCTTTCTTT,CASSPQGVHTEAFF
TRBJ2-7,NA,TRBV5-6,NA,TGTGCCAGCAGCTTGGTGCGGTCCTCCTACGAGCAGTACTTC,CASSLVRSSYEQYF
TRBJ2-5,NA,TRBV3-1/TRBV3-2,NA,TGTGCCAGCAGCCAACGACAGGTCCAAGAGACCCAGTACTTC,CASSQRQVQETQYF
TRBJ2-7,NA,TRBV30,NA,TGTGCCTGGGACAGGCTGCTTTCCTACGAGCAGTACTTC,CAWDRLLSYEQYF
TRBJ1-2,NA,TRBV6-6,NA,TGTGCCAGCAGTTACCCCCAGGGTCTAGCTAACTATGGCTACACCTTC,CASSYPQGLANYGYTF
TRBJ2-2,NA,TRBV9,NA,TGTGCCAGCAGCCCCCGGCTAGTGGTGGGCACCGGGGAGCTGTTTTTT,CASSPRLVVGTGELFF
TRBJ2-7,TRBD2,TRBV19,NA,TGTGCCAGTAGACCCAGACTAGCGGGAGCCTACGAGCAGTACTTC,CASRPRLAGAYEQYF
TRBJ2-7,NA,TRBV6-2/TRBV6-3,NA,TGTGCCAGCAGTTACTCCCCGGGGGCCTACGAGCAGTACTTC,CASSYSPGAYEQYF
TRBJ2-1,TRBD2,TRBV18,NA,TGTGCCAGCTCACCGGTAACGGGAGGGGATGAGCAGTTCTTC,CASSPVTGGDEQFF
TRBJ1-5,NA,TRBV28,NA,TGTGCCAGCAGCTTACTCGGTGGGCCCCAGCATTTT,CASSLLGGPQHF
TRBJ2-1,TRBD1,TRBV27,NA,TGTGCCAGCAGTTTCCGACAGGGGAGATACAATGAGCAGTTCTTC,CASSFRQGRYNEQFF
TRBJ2-5,NA,TRBV30,NA,TGTGCCTGGAGTGACTCGGGGTGGGAGACCCAGTACTTC,CAWSDSGWETQYF
TRBJ1-6,NA,TRBV9,once,TGTGCCAGCAGCCCCAACAGGGAGCGTTCACCCCTCCACTTT,CASSPNRERSPLHF
TRBJ2-7,TRBD1,TRBV29-1,NA,TGCAGCGTTGAAACAGGGGGCTACGAGCAGTACTTC,CSVETGGYEQYF
TRBJ2-7,TRBD1,TRBV6-1,NA,TGTGCCAGCAGACCACGACAGGGCCCCTACGAGCAGTACTTC,CASRPRQGPYEQYF
TRBJ1-2,TRBD1,TRBV28,NA,TGTGCCAGCAGACGGACAGGGGGTGGCTACACCTTC,CASRRTGGGYTF
TRBJ2-1,TRBD2,TRBV28,NA,TGTGCCAGCAGTTTATCTTCGGGAGGGACCTACAATGAGCAGTTCTTC,CASSLSSGGTYNEQFF
TRBJ1-1,NA,TRBV7-2,NA,TGTGCCAGCAGCTTAGGTGTCGCTGAAGCTTTCTTT,CASSLGVAEAFF
TRBJ1-1,NA,TRBV15,NA,TGTGCCACCAGCGGGCAATCTTTAATCGGGGCTGAAGCTTTCTTT,CATSGQSLIGAEAFF
TRBJ1-2,NA,TRBV10-2,NA,TGCGCCAGCACCCGGGGGGCTAACTATGGCTACACCTTC,CASTRGANYGYTF
TRBJ2-1,NA,TRBV25-1,NA,TGTGCCAGCAGTGAATTGGGGGGAGCTTATCTTAATGAGCAGTTCTTC,CASSELGGAYLNEQFF
TRBJ2-7,TRBD1,TRBV6-1,NA,TGTGCCAGCAGTGAAGGCGGTACAGGGGGTGGCGAGCAGTACTTC,CASSEGGTGGGEQYF
TRBJ2-7,NA,TRBV6-5,few,TGTGCCAGCAGTTACGGACAGCAATACGAGCAGTACTTC,CASSYGQQYEQYF
TRBJ2-7,TRBD2,TRBV5-1,NA,TGCGCCAGCAGCTTGGTAGGTTCGCGGGAGGTCTCCTACGAGCAGTACTTC,CASSLVGSREVSYEQYF
TRBJ2-1,TRBD1,TRBV6-5,NA,TGTGCCAGCAGTCCCGGGACAGGGAAAAGCAATGAGCAGTTCTTC,CASSPGTGKSNEQFF
TRBJ1-3,TRBD1,TRBV6-5,NA,TGTGCCAGCAGCTGGGACAGGGCTGGAAACACCATATATTTT,CASSWDRAGNTIYF
TRBJ2-7,TRBD2,TRBV5-1,NA,TGCGCCAGCAGCTTGGGCCAGGGTAGCGGGTTCACCTACGAGCAGTACTTC,CASSLGQGSGFTYEQYF
TRBJ1-3,NA,TRBV6-5,NA,TGTGCCAGCAGTCCCCCGGGGGGATCTGGAAACACCATATATTTT,CASSPPGGSGNTIYF